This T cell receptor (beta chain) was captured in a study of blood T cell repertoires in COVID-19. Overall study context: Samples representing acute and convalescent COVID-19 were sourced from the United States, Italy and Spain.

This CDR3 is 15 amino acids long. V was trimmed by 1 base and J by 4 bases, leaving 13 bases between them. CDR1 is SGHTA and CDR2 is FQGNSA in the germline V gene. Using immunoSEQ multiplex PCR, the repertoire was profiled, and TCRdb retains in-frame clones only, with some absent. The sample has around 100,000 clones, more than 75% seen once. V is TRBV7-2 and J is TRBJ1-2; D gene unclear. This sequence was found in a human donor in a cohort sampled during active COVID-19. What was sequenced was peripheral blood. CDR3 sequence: CASSLDAPRGYGYTF. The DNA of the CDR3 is TGTGCCAGCAGCTTAGACGCCCCGCGGGGCTATGGCTACACCTTC.